This T cell receptor beta chain originates from a study of cytomegalovirus exposure and HLA in healthy donors. Study summary: A data release that came early held 80 million to 95 million unique TCRs from HLA-typed donors.

Overall study findings and caveats: Among TCR beta chains, those listed as cytomegalovirus-associated numbered over 150.

Germline lookup yields CDR1 MGHRA and CDR2 YSYEKL. The CDR3 consists of 13 residues. Trimming at V came to 5 bases and at J to 6 bases, leaving 6 bases not matched to a gene. To note about this clone: Its antigen remains unknown.

The PCR contained 60 Vbeta and 13 Jbeta primers. In the original workflow: Later reanalysis found around 84 million unique TCR beta chains, approximately 11 million of them shared. Sequencing used immunoSEQ multiplex PCR; TCRdb keeps in-frame clones, though not all of them. For V, J and clone size, that table is used; D and trimming come from the DNA. The table has a few hundred thousand clones, approximately 82% seen once. Healthy individuals who donated bone marrow served as the donors. This TCR came from a woman aged 40 to 49 in good health and CMV-seronegative. The chain joins TRBV4-1 to TRBJ1-2; 7 bases fit TRBD1. The sequenced material came from PBMCs. The CDR3 spells CASSFDRANGYTF. The DNA of the CDR3 is TGCGCCAGCAGCTTCGACAGGGCGAATGGCTACACCTTC.